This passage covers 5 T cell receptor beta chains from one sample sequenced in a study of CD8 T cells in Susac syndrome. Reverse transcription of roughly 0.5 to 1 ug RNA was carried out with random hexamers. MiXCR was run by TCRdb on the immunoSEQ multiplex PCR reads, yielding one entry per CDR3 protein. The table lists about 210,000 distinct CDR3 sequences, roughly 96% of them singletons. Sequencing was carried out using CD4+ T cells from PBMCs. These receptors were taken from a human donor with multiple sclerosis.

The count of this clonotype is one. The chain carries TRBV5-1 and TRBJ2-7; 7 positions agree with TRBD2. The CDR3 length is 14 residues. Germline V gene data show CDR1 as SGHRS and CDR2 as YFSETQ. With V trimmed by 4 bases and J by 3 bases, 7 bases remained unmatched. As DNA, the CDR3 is TGCGCCAGCAGCGACCAAGCGGGAAACTACGAGCAGTACTTC. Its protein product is CASSDQAGNYEQYF.

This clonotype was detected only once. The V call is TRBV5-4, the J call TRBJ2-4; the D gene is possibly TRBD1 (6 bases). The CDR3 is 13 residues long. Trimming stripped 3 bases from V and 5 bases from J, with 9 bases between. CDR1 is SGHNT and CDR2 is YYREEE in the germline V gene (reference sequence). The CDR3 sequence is CASSWGRENIQYF. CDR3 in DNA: TGTGCCAGCAGCTGGGGGCGGGAAAACATTCAGTACTTC.

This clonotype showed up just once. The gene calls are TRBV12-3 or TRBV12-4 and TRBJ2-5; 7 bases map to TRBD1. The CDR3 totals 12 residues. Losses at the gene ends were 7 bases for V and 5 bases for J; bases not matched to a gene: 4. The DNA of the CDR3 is TGTGCCAGCACAACAGGGGCTGAGACCCAGTACTTC. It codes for CASTTGAETQYF.

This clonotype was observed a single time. CDR3 amino acids: CASSLAQTGSLSGTQYF. For the CDR3, the DNA is TGTGCCAGCAGCTTGGCCCAGACAGGGTCCCTTTCAGGGACCCAGTACTTC. The chain employs TRBV5-4 and TRBJ2-5; 7 nucleotides match TRBD1. The CDR3 runs to 17 residues. Germline CDR1 SGHNT, CDR2 YYREEE (reference sequence). V was clipped by 0 bases and J by 7 bases; unmatched bases: 15.

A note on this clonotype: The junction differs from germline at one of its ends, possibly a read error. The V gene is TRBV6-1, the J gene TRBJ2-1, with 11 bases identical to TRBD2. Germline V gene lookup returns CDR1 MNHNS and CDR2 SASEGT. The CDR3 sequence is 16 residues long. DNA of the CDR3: TGTGCCTGCAGTGATTTGGTAGCGGGAGGGCTCAATGAGCAGTTCTTC. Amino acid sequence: CACSDLVAGGLNEQFF.